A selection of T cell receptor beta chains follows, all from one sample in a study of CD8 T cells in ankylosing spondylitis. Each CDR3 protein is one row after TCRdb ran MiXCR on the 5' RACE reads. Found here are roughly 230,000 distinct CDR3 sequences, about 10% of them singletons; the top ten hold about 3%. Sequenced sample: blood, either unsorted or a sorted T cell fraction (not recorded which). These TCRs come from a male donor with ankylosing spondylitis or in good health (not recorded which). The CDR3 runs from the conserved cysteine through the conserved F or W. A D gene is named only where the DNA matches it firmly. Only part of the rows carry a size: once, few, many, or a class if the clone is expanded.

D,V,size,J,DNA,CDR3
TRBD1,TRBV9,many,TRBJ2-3,TGTGCCAGCAGCGTAGGGGACAGGCTCACAGATACGCAGTATTTT,CASSVGDRLTDTQYF
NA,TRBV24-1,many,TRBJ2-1,TGTGCCACCAGTGACCCGGGACCTTACAATGAGCAGTTCTTC,CATSDPGPYNEQFF
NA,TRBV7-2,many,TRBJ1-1,TGTGCCAGCAGCTACAGGCGAGGGACTGAAGCTTTCTTT,CASSYRRGTEAFF
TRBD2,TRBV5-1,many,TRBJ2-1,TGCGCCAGCAGCTCTCCCCGGGACAGGGACTTACTAGCGGGAGCCGGTGAGCAGTTCTTC,CASSSPRDRDLLAGAGEQFF
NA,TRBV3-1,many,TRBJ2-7,TGTGCCAGCAGGGGGGAGTTATACGAGCAGTACTTC,CASRGELYEQYF
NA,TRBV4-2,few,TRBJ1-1,TGTGCCAGCAGCCAAGTCACAGGGAACACTGAAGCTTTCTTT,CASSQVTGNTEAFF
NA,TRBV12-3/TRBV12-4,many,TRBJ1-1,TGTGCCAGCAGTTTAACGGGTTGGGCTGAAGCTTTCTTT,CASSLTGWAEAFF
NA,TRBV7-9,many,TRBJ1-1,TGTGCCAGCAGTTTGTACATGAACACTGAAGCTTTCTTT,CASSLYMNTEAFF
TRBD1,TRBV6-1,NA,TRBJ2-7,TGTGCCAGCGGCCGCGAGAGACAGGGGTACGAGCAGTACTTC,CASGRERQGYEQYF
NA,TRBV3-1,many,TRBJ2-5,TGTGCCAGCAGCCGACCTGCGGGGACACAAGAGACCCAGTACTTC,CASSRPAGTQETQYF
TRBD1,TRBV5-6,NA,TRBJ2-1,TGTGCCAGCAGCCTTCTCAAGGGACAGGGGGACTACTGGAATGAGCAGTTCTTC,CASSLLKGQGDYWNEQFF
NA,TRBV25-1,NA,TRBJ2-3,TGTGCCAGCAGGGGTGACCGCGCCCGCACAGATACGCAGTATTTT,CASRGDRARTDTQYF
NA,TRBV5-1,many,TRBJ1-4,TGCGCCAGCAGCTTGGTGCGGGGAGATGAAAAACTGTTTTTT,CASSLVRGDEKLFF
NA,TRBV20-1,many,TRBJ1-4,TGCAGTGCCAGGTGGTCTTTAAATGAAAAACTGTTTTTT,CSARWSLNEKLFF
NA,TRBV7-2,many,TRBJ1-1,TGTGCCAGCAGCTTAAACGCGCTGAAAGCTTTCTTT,CASSLNALKAFF
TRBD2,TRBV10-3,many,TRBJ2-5,TGTGCCATCAGTAGCGGGGGAGAGACCCAGTACTTC,CAISSGGETQYF